This is a list of T cell receptor beta chains from one sample in a study of PD-L1 blockade in urothelial cancer. Using immunoSEQ multiplex PCR, the repertoire was profiled, and TCRdb retains in-frame clones only, with some absent. Found here are about 51,000 clones, about 86% of them singletons; the top ten hold roughly 22%. The sequences come from PBMCs, collected around atezolizumab (anti-PD-L1) treatment. The receptors shown here come from a man aged 55 to 70 with urothelial cancer. Both conserved end residues are part of each CDR3. Fields, in order: J gene, clone size, V gene, D gene, CDR3 DNA, CDR3 protein. D genes are given only for firm matches. Not every row has a clone size; where given, it reads once, few, many or a size class.

TRBJ1-1 . TRBV10-3 . TGTGCTAATAGTCAGGGGTTGAACACTGAAGCTTTCTTT CANSQGLNTEAFF
TRBJ1-2 few TRBV7-2 . TGTGCCAGCAGCGTCACGCCCGGGGGAGGCTATGGCTACACCTTC CASSVTPGGGYGYTF
TRBJ2-3 . TRBV5-1 . TGCGCCAGCAGCTTGGCCTTGCGCGATACGCAGTATTTT CASSLALRDTQYF
TRBJ1-6 . TRBV5-4 . TGTGCCAGCAGCTTGGAACAGGCATGGGATTCACCCCTCCACTTT CASSLEQAWDSPLHF
TRBJ1-3 . TRBV4-3 . TGCGCCAGCAGCCAAGATTTAAGCTACTCTGGAAACACCATATATTTT CASSQDLSYSGNTIYF
TRBJ2-4 . TRBV9 TRBD2 TGTGCCAGCAGGGGGGGGGTCGGGGCCAAAAACATTCAGTACTTC CASRGGVGAKNIQYF
TRBJ2-7 . TRBV27 TRBD1 TGTGCCAGCAGTTTATCACGGGACAGTTACGAGCAGTACTTC CASSLSRDSYEQYF
TRBJ2-5 . TRBV9 TRBD2 TGTGCCAGCAGCGGATACGGACTAGTCGTGGAGACCCAGTACTTC CASSGYGLVVETQYF
TRBJ1-5 few TRBV6-1 . TGTGCCAGCAGCCCGTATCACGGGCAGCCCCAGCATTTT CASSPYHGQPQHF
TRBJ2-7 . TRBV23-1 . TGCGCCAGCAGTCAAGCCCAGGGGAGCTACGAGCAGTACTTC CASSQAQGSYEQYF
TRBJ1-2 . TRBV27 TRBD1 TGTGCCAGCAGTCCGGGACAGGGGGCGCTTGCCGGCTACACCTTC CASSPGQGALAGYTF
TRBJ2-7 few TRBV27 . TGTGCCAGCAGTTTTATGGGATGGGACTTGTCCTACGAGCAGTACTTC CASSFMGWDLSYEQYF
TRBJ1-1 . TRBV18 . TGTGCCAGCATATTCACTCGGGGGAACACTGAAGCTTTCTTT CASIFTRGNTEAFF
TRBJ2-7 . TRBV27 . TGTGCCAGCAGTCTAGGAGGGGCGGGGCGCTCCTACGAGCAGTACTTC CASSLGGAGRSYEQYF
TRBJ2-7 . TRBV5-1 . TGCGCCAGCAGCTTACAGGGCCACGAGCAGTACTTC CASSLQGHEQYF
TRBJ1-1 few TRBV18 . TGTGCCAGCTCACCTTCAGACATGAACACTGAAGCTTTCTTT CASSPSDMNTEAFF
TRBJ1-5 . TRBV7-9 . TGTGCCAGCAGCTTAACGGGGAATCAGCCCCAGCATTTT CASSLTGNQPQHF
TRBJ1-2 . TRBV27 . TGTGCCAGCAGTTTCTTTGACAGGACCGGCGGCTACACCTTC CASSFFDRTGGYTF
TRBJ1-1 . TRBV19 TRBD1 TGTGCCAGTCGAGGACAGGGCAACACTGAAGCTTTCTTT CASRGQGNTEAFF
TRBJ1-4 . TRBV5-4 . TGTGCCAGCAGCCCTGGAGGGCGTGAAAAACTGTTTTTT CASSPGGREKLFF
TRBJ2-1 few TRBV4-2 TRBD2 TGTGCCAGCAGCCCCGAACTAGCGGGGGGCCGGAATGAGCAGTTCTTC CASSPELAGGRNEQFF
TRBJ1-2 . TRBV25-1 . TGTGCCAGCAGTGAATATAGGGGCGCGACCAATGGCTACACCTTC CASSEYRGATNGYTF
TRBJ2-7 . TRBV7-6 TRBD2 TGTGCCAGCAGCTCAACTAGCGGGAGCTCCTACGAGCAGTACTTC CASSSTSGSSYEQYF
TRBJ1-1 . TRBV10-2 . TGCGCCAGCAGTGGGGGGCCGGAGAACACTGAAGCTTTCTTT CASSGGPENTEAFF
TRBJ1-1 . TRBV18 . TGTGCCAGCTCACCCCCGGGAGCGGGGAACACTGAAGCTTTCTTT CASSPPGAGNTEAFF
TRBJ2-1 many TRBV30 . TGTGCCTGGAGTCACAGGGCAAGGTACAATGAGCAGTTCTTC CAWSHRARYNEQFF
TRBJ2-1 . TRBV6-5 TRBD1 TGTGCCAGCAGTCCAGGGGGCGACTACAATGAGCAGTTCTTC CASSPGGDYNEQFF
TRBJ1-1 . TRBV6-6 TRBD1 TGTGCCAGCAGTTTCTTGGACAGGGGGGCTGAAGCTTTCTTT CASSFLDRGAEAFF
TRBJ1-1 . TRBV5-1 . TGCGCCAGCAGTCTACAGGGTAACACTGAAGCTTTCTTT CASSLQGNTEAFF
TRBJ2-5 . TRBV7-3 TRBD2 TGTGCCAGCAGCTTAATCGCGGGGGGGGTAGAGACCCAGTACTTC CASSLIAGGVETQYF
TRBJ1-1 . TRBV7-8 . TGTGCCAGCAGCCCCCGCTCGGAGAGGATGAACACTGAAGCTTTCTTT CASSPRSERMNTEAFF
TRBJ1-1 . TRBV18 . TGTGCCAGCTCACCACGGGCAGTGGAAGGAACTGAAGCTTTCTTT CASSPRAVEGTEAFF
TRBJ2-7 . TRBV12-5 . TGTGCTAGTGCCTTCGGGTTTGACGAGCAGTACTTC CASAFGFDEQYF